Listed below are T cell receptor beta chains from one sample, sequenced in a study of blood T cells in healthy people across ages. TCRdb reprocessed the 5' RACE reads with MiXCR, giving one entry per CDR3 protein. The repertoire consists of approximately 800,000 distinct CDR3 sequences, with 58% occurring once and the leading ten covering around 20%. The sequencing input was blood. These receptors were taken from a young man in good health. Each CDR3 is given with its conserved first and last residue. The order of the fields is CDR3 DNA, CDR3 protein, clone size, J gene, D gene, V gene. D genes are given only for firm matches. Rows may omit the clone size; those that give it use once, few, many or a size class.

CDR3nt: TGTGCCAGCAGCCCCCTTACATCGTACAATGAGCAGTTCTTC
CDR3aa: CASSPLTSYNEQFF
abundance: -
j_gene: TRBJ2-1
d_gene: -
v_gene: TRBV11-2

CDR3nt: TGTGCCACCGGGAGGGACAGTCGCAATCAGCCCCAGCATTTT
CDR3aa: CATGRDSRNQPQHF
abundance: -
j_gene: TRBJ1-5
d_gene: TRBD1
v_gene: TRBV15

CDR3nt: TGTGCCAGCAGCCCGTTTGGTGCGGGGGTATGGGGCTATGGCTACACCTTC
CDR3aa: CASSPFGAGVWGYGYTF
abundance: -
j_gene: TRBJ1-2
d_gene: -
v_gene: TRBV7-2

CDR3nt: TGTGCCTGGGACCCAACTAGCGGGAGGGAACATGAGCAGTTCTTC
CDR3aa: CAWDPTSGREHEQFF
abundance: -
j_gene: TRBJ2-1
d_gene: TRBD2
v_gene: TRBV30

CDR3nt: TGTGCCAGCAGCCCACAGGGGAGCAGCTCCTACAATGAGCAGTTCTTC
CDR3aa: CASSPQGSSSYNEQFF
abundance: -
j_gene: TRBJ2-1
d_gene: TRBD1
v_gene: TRBV11-2

CDR3nt: TGTGCCAGCTCAGGGAGCCCAAGTTCCGAGCAGTACTTC
CDR3aa: CASSGSPSSEQYF
abundance: -
j_gene: TRBJ2-7
d_gene: -
v_gene: TRBV18

CDR3nt: TGCGCCAGCAGCTGGGACAACTACGAGCAGTACTTC
CDR3aa: CASSWDNYEQYF
abundance: once
j_gene: TRBJ2-7
d_gene: -
v_gene: TRBV5-1

CDR3nt: TGTGCCAGCAGTTGGACTGCGTACCAAGAGACCCAGTACTTC
CDR3aa: CASSWTAYQETQYF
abundance: -
j_gene: TRBJ2-5
d_gene: -
v_gene: TRBV27

CDR3nt: TGCGCCAGCAGCCTTGACAGGCCCTTCAACACTGAAGCTTTCTTT
CDR3aa: CASSLDRPFNTEAFF
abundance: few
j_gene: TRBJ1-1
d_gene: -
v_gene: TRBV5-1

CDR3nt: TGCAGTGCTAGAGACTCTCGGGGGGCCCAAGAGACCCAGTACTTC
CDR3aa: CSARDSRGAQETQYF
abundance: -
j_gene: TRBJ2-5
d_gene: -
v_gene: TRBV20-1

CDR3nt: TGTGCCAGCAGCCCAGGGCTCCGAGGTCTTTTTAGCAATCAGCCCCAGCATTTT
CDR3aa: CASSPGLRGLFSNQPQHF
abundance: -
j_gene: TRBJ1-5
d_gene: -
v_gene: TRBV12-3/TRBV12-4

CDR3nt: TGTGCCATAGTGGACAGAAACTATGGCTACACCTTC
CDR3aa: CAIVDRNYGYTF
abundance: -
j_gene: TRBJ1-2
d_gene: -
v_gene: TRBV6-5

CDR3nt: TGCGCCAGCAACGTAGCGGGGGGGAATGAGCAGTTCTTC
CDR3aa: CASNVAGGNEQFF
abundance: few
j_gene: TRBJ2-1
d_gene: TRBD2
v_gene: TRBV5-1

CDR3nt: TGCAGTGCTACCCTAATGGAGACTAGCGGGACCAGGTTGTACAATGAGCAGTTCTTC
CDR3aa: CSATLMETSGTRLYNEQFF
abundance: few
j_gene: TRBJ2-1
d_gene: TRBD2
v_gene: TRBV20-1

CDR3nt: TGTGCCAGCAGCTTAGAGGGGACAGGAAGCGAGCAGTACTTC
CDR3aa: CASSLEGTGSEQYF
abundance: -
j_gene: TRBJ2-7
d_gene: TRBD1
v_gene: TRBV7-2

CDR3nt: TGTGCCAGCAGTCTCCGACAGGGGACGAACATTCAGTACTTC
CDR3aa: CASSLRQGTNIQYF
abundance: -
j_gene: TRBJ2-4
d_gene: TRBD1
v_gene: TRBV12-3/TRBV12-4

CDR3nt: TGCAGCGTTGATCACAGGGTCGAGACCCAGTACTTC
CDR3aa: CSVDHRVETQYF
abundance: few
j_gene: TRBJ2-5
d_gene: -
v_gene: TRBV29-1

CDR3nt: TGTGCCAGCAGCTTTGGGGGCGATGAGCAGTTCTTC
CDR3aa: CASSFGGDEQFF
abundance: few
j_gene: TRBJ2-1
d_gene: -
v_gene: TRBV7-9